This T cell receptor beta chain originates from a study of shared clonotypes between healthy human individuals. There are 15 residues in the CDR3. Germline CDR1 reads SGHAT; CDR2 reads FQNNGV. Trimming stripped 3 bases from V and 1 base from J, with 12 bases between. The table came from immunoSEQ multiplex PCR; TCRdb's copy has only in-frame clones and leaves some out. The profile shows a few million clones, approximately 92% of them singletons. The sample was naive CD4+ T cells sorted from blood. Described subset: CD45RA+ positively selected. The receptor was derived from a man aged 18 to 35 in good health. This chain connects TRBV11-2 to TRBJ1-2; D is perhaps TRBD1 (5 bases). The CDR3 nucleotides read TGTGCCAGCAGCTTTGCAGGGTATGATAACTATGGCTACACCTTC. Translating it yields CASSFAGYDNYGYTF.